These T cell receptor beta chains were read from a single sample in a study of blood T cell repertoires in COVID-19. The table came from immunoSEQ multiplex PCR; TCRdb's copy has only in-frame clones and leaves some out. The sample has about 180,000 clones, 89% seen once. The specimen was peripheral blood. The receptor source for this set is a man aged 18 to 35 who had recovered from COVID-19. Each CDR3 is given with its conserved first and last residue. A D gene is named only where the DNA matches it firmly. A row's size may be missing; if present it is once, few, many or a size class.

v_call	j_call	d_call	clone_size	cdr3_nt	cdr3_aa
TRBV15	TRBJ1-5	NA	NA	TGTGCCACCAGCAGATTGCCCAGATTCTCTAGCAATCAGCCCCAGCATTTT	CATSRLPRFSSNQPQHF
TRBV10-3	TRBJ2-2	TRBD1	NA	TGTGCCATCAGTGGATCAACAGGGGAAACCGGGGAGCTGTTTTTT	CAISGSTGETGELFF
TRBV6-5	TRBJ1-1	NA	few	TGTGCCAGCGGATATCCCGGGTTCACTGAAGCTTTCTTT	CASGYPGFTEAFF
TRBV20-1	TRBJ1-1	NA	NA	TGCAGTGCTAGCGGGAACACTGAAGCTTTCTTT	CSASGNTEAFF
TRBV9	TRBJ2-1	TRBD1	NA	TGTGCCAGCAGCCCCGAGGGGGCGCACTACAATGAGCAGTTCTTC	CASSPEGAHYNEQFF
TRBV5-4	TRBJ1-1	NA	NA	TGTGCCAGCACTATCGGCGGGCTGAACACTGAAGCTTTCTTT	CASTIGGLNTEAFF
TRBV7-8	TRBJ1-1	NA	NA	TGTGCCAGCAGCTTACGGGGGGGCACTGAAGCTTTCTTT	CASSLRGGTEAFF
TRBV19	TRBJ1-1	NA	NA	TGTGCCAGTAGTAAGTTTAGAGGGATGAACACTGAAGCTTTCTTT	CASSKFRGMNTEAFF
TRBV6-2/TRBV6-3	TRBJ1-5	TRBD1	NA	TGTGCCAGCAGTCAACCGGGACAGAGCAATCAGCCCCAGCATTTT	CASSQPGQSNQPQHF
TRBV5-8	TRBJ2-2	TRBD1	once	TGTGCCAGCAGCCGAACCAGGGGGCAGGGCGGGGAGCTGTTTTTT	CASSRTRGQGGELFF
TRBV30	TRBJ1-1	NA	NA	TGTGCCTGGGGGGGTAGGGGTGCTTTCTTT	CAWGGRGAFF
TRBV29-1	TRBJ1-1	NA	once	TGCAGCGTTCCTAAGGGGGGGTTTACTGAAGCTTTCTTT	CSVPKGGFTEAFF
TRBV5-1	TRBJ1-4	NA	NA	TGCGCCAGCAGCCCCCTCGGGGGGCGAGAAGAAAAACTGTTTTTT	CASSPLGGREEKLFF
TRBV28	TRBJ1-1	NA	NA	TGTGCCAGCAGCCGCTTGAGGTCTGAAGCTTTCTTT	CASSRLRSEAFF
TRBV5-4	TRBJ2-1	TRBD2	NA	TGTGCCAGCAGCCCTAGACTAGCGGCCTTCTACAATGAGCAGTTCTTC	CASSPRLAAFYNEQFF
TRBV5-1	TRBJ2-5	TRBD2	NA	TGCGCCAGCAGCCCGGGACTAGCGGGACAAGAGACCCAGTACTTC	CASSPGLAGQETQYF
TRBV2	TRBJ2-5	TRBD2	NA	TGTGCCAGCACCGGGACTAGCGGGTGGGAGACCCAGTACTTC	CASTGTSGWETQYF
TRBV5-1	TRBJ2-5	TRBD2	NA	TGCGCCAGCAGCTTGGGGGGGACTAGCGGACAAGAGACCCAGTACTTC	CASSLGGTSGQETQYF
TRBV3-1/TRBV3-2	TRBJ2-1	TRBD2	once	TGTGCCAGCAGCCTCGGAGCGGGAGTCAACAATGAGCAGTTCTTC	CASSLGAGVNNEQFF
TRBV24-1	TRBJ1-2	TRBD1	NA	TGTGCCACCAGGGGGACAGGGGACTATGGCTACACCTTC	CATRGTGDYGYTF